The next 2 T cell receptor beta chains were all read from a single sample in a study of primary melanoma T cells and metastatic recurrence. The method was immunoSEQ multiplex PCR; TCRdb's version includes in-frame clones alone and lacks a portion of them. The sample includes 300 to 400 clones, roughly 88% of them seen just once. Sequencing used melanoma tumor tissue. These receptors were taken from a human donor with melanoma.

The chain combines TRBV19 with TRBJ1-3; 8 bases line up with TRBD1. Germline CDR1 and CDR2: LNHDA and SQIVND (reference sequence). V was clipped by 2 bases and J by 2 bases; unmatched bases: 2. This CDR3 spans 15 amino acids. The CDR3 loop reads CASSIQGAAGNTIYF. CDR3 DNA sequence: TGTGCCAGTAGTATACAGGGGGCGGCTGGAAACACCATATATTTT.

The chain is built from TRBV19 and TRBJ1-1; D perhaps matches TRBD1 (5 bases). CDR1 LNHDA and CDR2 SQIVND come from the germline V gene (reference sequence). This CDR3 has 14 amino acids. V was cut by 6 bases and J by 0 bases, with 11 bases left in between. The CDR3, as DNA: TGTGCCAGTAGAACAGGAGATATGAACACTGAAGCTTTCTTT. This translates into CASRTGDMNTEAFF.